The TCR beta chain described here comes from a study of blood T cell repertoires in COVID-19. Turning to the study itself: From T cells, B-cell-depleted T cells, or PBMCs came the material, which was cDNA or gDNA.

The CDR3 has 14 residues. V was clipped by 6 bases and J by 6 bases, with 14 bases between them. Germline-derived CDR1 and CDR2 are SNHLY and FYNNEI. In the original workflow: Amplification of reference gene primers provided the estimated nucleated cell counts. The repertoire was sequenced with immunoSEQ multiplex PCR; TCRdb's copy has only in-frame clones and lacks some. The DNA gave D and trimming, while V, J and clone size come from that table. The top ten hold around 2.5% of the sample, which has fewer than 250,000 clones, around four fifths seen once. Material: peripheral blood. The rearrangement links TRBV2 to TRBJ2-2; tentatively, D is TRBD2 (6 bases). This TCR was sampled from a woman between 40 and 50 years old with active or convalescent COVID-19. The CDR3 region has the DNA TGTGCCAGCAGAGAGAGCGCGGGGCCCGGGGAGCTGTTTTTT. Encoded protein: CASRESAGPGELFF. The full variable domain, in which reference TRBV2 and TRBJ2-2 provide the parts outside the CDR3, is EPEVTQTPSHQVTQMGQEVILRCVPISNHLYFYWYRQILGQKVEFLVSFYNNEISEKSEIFDDQFSVERPDGSNFTLKIRSTKLEDSAMYFCASRESAGPGELFFGEGSRLTVL.